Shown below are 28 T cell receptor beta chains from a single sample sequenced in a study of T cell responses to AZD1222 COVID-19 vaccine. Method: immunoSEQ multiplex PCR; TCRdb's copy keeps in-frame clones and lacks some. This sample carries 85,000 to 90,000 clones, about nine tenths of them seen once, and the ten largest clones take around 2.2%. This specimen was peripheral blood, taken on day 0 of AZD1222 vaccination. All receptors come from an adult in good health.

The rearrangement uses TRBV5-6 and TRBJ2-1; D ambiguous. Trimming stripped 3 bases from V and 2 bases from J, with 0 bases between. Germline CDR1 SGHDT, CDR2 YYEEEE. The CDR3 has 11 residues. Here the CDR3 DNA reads TGTGCCAGCAGCTCCTACAATGAGCAGTTCTTC. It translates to CASSSYNEQFF.

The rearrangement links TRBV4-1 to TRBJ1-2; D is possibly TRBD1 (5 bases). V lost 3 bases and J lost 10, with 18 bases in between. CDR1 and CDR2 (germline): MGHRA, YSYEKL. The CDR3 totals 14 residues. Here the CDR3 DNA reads TGCGCCAGCAGCCAGGGGGTGTCTCCGATCGACTACACCTTC. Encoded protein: CASSQGVSPIDYTF.

CDR3 in amino acids: CASSRASSYNEQFF. The CDR3, as DNA: TGTGCCAGTAGTAGGGCGAGCTCCTACAATGAGCAGTTCTTC. J is TRBJ2-1 and V is TRBV19, with D unclear. The CDR3 length is 14 residues. The germline V and J ends were trimmed by 4 bases and 0 bases, with 7 bases remaining between them. CDR1 is LNHDA, CDR2 SQIVND, per germline (reference sequence).

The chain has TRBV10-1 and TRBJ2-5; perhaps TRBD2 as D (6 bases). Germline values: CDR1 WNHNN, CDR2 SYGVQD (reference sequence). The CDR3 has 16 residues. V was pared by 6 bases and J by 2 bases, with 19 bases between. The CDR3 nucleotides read TGCGCCAGCAGCAAGACTAGTGGAGTTTGGCAAGAGACCCAGTACTTC. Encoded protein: CASSKTSGVWQETQYF.

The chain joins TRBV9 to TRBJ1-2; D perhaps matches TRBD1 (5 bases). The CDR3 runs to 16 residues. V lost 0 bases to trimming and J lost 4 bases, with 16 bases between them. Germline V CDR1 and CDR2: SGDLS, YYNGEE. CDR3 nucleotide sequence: TGTGCCAGCAGCGTAGCTACGGGGCAGGACGTCTATGGCTACACCTTC. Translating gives CASSVATGQDVYGYTF. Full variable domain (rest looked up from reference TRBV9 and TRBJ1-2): DSGVTQTPKHLITATGQRVTLRCSPRSGDLSVYWYQQSLDQGLQFLIQYYNGEERAKGNILERFSAQQFPDLHSELNLSSLELGDSALYFCASSVATGQDVYGYTFGSGTRLTVV.

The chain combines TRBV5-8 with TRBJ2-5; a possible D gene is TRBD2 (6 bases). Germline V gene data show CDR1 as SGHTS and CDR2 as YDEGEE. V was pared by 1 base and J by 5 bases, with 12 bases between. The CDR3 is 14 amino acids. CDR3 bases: TGTGCCAGCAGCTTGTACGGGAGTGGTGAGACCCAGTACTTC. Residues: CASSLYGSGETQYF.

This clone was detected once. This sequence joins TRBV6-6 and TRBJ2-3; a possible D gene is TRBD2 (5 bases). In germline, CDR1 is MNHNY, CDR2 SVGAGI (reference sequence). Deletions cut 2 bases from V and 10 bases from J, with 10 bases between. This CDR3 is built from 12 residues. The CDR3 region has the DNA TGTGCCAGCAGTTACCCGGCGGGTGCGCAGTATTTT. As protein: CASSYPAGAQYF.

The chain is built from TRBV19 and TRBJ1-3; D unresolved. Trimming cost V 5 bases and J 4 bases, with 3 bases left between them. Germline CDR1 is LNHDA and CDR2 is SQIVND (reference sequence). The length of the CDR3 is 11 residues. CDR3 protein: CASSWGNTIYF. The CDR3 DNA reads TGTGCCAGTAGTTGGGGAAACACCATATATTTT. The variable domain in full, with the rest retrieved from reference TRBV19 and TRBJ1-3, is DGGITQSPKYLFRKEGQNVTLSCEQNLNHDAMYWYRQDPGQGLRLIYYSQIVNDFQKGDIAEGYSVSREKKESFPLTVTSAQKNPTAFYLCASSWGNTIYFGEGSWLTVV.

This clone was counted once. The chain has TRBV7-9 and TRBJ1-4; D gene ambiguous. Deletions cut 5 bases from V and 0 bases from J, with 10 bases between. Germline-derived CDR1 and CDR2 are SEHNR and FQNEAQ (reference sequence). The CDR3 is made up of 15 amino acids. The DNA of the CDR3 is TGTGCCAGCAGCAAGAACACTGCAACTAATGAAAAACTGTTTTTT. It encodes CASSKNTATNEKLFF.

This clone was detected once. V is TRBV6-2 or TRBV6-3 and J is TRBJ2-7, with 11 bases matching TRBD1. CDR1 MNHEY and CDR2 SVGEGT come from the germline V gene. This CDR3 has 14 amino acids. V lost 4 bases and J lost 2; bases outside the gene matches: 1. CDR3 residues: CASSWGQGAYEQYF. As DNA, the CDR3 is TGTGCCAGCAGTTGGGGACAGGGGGCCTACGAGCAGTACTTC.

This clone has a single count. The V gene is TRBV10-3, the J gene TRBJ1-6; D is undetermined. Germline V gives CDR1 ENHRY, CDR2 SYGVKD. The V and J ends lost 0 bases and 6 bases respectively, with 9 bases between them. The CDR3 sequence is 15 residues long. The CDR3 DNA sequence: TGTGCCATCAGTGAGTCGAAAGCGGGTAATTCACCCCTCCACTTT. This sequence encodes CAISESKAGNSPLHF.

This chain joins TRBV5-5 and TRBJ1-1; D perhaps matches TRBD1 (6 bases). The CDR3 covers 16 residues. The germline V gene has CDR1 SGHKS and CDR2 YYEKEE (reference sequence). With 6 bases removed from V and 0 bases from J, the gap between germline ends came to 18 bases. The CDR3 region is CASTLSTGTMNTEAFF. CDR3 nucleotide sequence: TGTGCCAGCACCCTGTCTACAGGGACTATGAACACTGAAGCTTTCTTT.

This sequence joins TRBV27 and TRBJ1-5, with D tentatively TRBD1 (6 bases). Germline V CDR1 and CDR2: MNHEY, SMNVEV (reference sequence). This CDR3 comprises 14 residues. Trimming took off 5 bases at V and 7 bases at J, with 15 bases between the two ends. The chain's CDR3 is CASSVQQGRQPQHF. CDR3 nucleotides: TGTGCCAGCAGTGTCCAACAGGGTAGGCAGCCCCAGCATTTT.

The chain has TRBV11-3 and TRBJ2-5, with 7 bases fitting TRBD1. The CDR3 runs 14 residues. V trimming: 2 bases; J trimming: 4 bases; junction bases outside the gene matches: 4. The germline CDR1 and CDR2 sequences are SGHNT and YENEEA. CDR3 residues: CASSLRGPPETQYF. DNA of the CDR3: TGTGCCAGCAGCTTAAGGGGGCCCCCAGAGACCCAGTACTTC.

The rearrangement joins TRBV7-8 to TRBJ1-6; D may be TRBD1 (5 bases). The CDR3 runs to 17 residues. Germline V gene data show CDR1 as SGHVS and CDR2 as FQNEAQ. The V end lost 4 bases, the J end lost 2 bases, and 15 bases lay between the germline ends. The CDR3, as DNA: TGTGCCAGCAGCTCTACGACAGCCGGGGCCTATAATTCACCCCTCCACTTT. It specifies CASSSTTAGAYNSPLHF.

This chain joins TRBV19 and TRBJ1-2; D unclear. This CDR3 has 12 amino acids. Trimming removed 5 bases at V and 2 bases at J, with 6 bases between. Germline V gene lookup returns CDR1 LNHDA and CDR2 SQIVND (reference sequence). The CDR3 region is CASSSGNYGYTF. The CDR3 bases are TGTGCCAGTAGTTCGGGGAACTATGGCTACACCTTC.

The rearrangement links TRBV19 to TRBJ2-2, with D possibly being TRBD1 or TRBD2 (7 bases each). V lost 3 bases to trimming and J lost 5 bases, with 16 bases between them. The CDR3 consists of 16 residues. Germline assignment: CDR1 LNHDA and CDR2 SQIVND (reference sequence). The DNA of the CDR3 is TGTGCCAGTAGTATCGACCGCAGGGGGGGAACCGGGGAGCTGTTTTTT. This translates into CASSIDRRGGTGELFF.

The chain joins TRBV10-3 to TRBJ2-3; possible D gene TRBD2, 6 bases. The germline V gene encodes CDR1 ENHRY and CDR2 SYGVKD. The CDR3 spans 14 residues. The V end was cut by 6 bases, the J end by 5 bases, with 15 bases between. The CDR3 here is CAISGLIGGDTQYF. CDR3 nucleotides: TGTGCCATCAGCGGACTAATCGGGGGAGATACGCAGTATTTT.

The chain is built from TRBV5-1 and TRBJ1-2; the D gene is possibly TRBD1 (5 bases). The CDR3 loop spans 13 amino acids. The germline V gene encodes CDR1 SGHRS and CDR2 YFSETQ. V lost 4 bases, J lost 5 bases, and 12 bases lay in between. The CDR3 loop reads CASSQDSTYGYTF. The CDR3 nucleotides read TGCGCCAGCAGCCAAGACAGTACTTATGGCTACACCTTC.

The CDR3 DNA reads as TGTGCCAGCAGTTCTATCGGGACTGAAGCTTTCTTT. This gives the protein CASSSIGTEAFF. The chain is built from TRBV12-3 or TRBV12-4 and TRBJ1-1, with D hard to call. Trimming removed 4 bases from V and 5 bases from J, with 8 bases in between. The CDR3 is 12 amino acids.

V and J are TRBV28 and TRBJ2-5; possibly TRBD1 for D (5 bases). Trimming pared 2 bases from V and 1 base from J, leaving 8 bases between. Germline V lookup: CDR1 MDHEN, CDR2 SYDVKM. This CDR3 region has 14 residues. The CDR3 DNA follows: TGTGCCAGCAGTTTAAACAGGTTCCAAGAGACCCAGTACTTC. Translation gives CASSLNRFQETQYF. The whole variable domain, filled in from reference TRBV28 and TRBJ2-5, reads DVKVTQSSRYLVKRTGEKVFLECVQDMDHENMFWYRQDPGLGLRLIYFSYDVKMKEKGDIPEGYSVSREKKERFSLILESASTNQTSMYLCASSLNRFQETQYFGPGTRLLVL.

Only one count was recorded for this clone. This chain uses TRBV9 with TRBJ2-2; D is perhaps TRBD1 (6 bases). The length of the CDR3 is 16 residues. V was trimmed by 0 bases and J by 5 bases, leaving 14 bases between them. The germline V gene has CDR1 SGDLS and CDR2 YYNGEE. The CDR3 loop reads CASSVVSTGSTGELFF. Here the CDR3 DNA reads TGTGCCAGCAGCGTAGTGAGCACAGGGTCAACCGGGGAGCTGTTTTTT.

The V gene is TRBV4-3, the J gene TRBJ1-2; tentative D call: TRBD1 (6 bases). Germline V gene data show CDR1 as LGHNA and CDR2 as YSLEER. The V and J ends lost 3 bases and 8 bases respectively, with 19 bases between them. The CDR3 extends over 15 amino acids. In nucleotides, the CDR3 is TGCGCCAGCAGCCAGCCTGGAAAGGGGGAGGACGGCTACACCTTC. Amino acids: CASSQPGKGEDGYTF.

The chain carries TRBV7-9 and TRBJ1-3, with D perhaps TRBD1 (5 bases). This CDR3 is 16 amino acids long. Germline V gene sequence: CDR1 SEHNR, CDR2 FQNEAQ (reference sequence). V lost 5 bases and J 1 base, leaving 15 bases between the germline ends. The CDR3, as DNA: TGTGCCAGCAGCCTATCAGGGACTTCTTCTGGAAACACCATATATTTT. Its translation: CASSLSGTSSGNTIYF.

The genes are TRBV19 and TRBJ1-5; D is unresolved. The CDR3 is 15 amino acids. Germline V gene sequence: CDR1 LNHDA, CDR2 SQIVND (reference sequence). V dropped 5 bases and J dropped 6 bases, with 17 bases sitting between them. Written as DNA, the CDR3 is TGTGCCAGTAGTTCACCATCGACCTCAGTTCAGCCCCAGCATTTT. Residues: CASSSPSTSVQPQHF.

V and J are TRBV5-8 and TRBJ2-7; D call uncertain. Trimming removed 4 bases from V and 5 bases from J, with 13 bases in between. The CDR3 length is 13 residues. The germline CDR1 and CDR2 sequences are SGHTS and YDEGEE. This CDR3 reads CASSPPYNDEQYF. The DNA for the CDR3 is TGTGCCAGCAGCCCCCCCTATAACGACGAGCAGTACTTC.

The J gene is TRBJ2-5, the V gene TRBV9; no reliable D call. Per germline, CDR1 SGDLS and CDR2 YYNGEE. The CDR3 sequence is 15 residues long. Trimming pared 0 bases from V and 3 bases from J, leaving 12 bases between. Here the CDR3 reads CASSVAPRQEETQYF. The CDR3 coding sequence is TGTGCCAGCAGCGTAGCTCCTAGGCAGGAAGAGACCCAGTACTTC.

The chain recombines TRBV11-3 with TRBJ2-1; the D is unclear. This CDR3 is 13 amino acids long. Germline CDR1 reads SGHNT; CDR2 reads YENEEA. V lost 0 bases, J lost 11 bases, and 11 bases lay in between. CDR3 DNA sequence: TGTGCCAGCAGCTTAGACTCCCTAAGCCAGCAGTTCTTC. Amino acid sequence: CASSLDSLSQQFF.